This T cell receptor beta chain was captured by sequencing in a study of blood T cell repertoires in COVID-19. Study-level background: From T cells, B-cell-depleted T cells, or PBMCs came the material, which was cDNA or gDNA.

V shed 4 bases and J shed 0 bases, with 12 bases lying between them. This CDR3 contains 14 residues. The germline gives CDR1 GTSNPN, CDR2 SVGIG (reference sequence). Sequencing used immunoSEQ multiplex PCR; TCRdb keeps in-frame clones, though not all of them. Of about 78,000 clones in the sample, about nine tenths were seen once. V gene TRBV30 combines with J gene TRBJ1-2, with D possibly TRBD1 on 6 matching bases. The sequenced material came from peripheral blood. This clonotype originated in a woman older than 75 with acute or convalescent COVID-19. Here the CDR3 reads CAWISGVSNYGYTF. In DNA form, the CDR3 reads TGTGCCTGGATATCAGGGGTGTCTAACTATGGCTACACCTTC.